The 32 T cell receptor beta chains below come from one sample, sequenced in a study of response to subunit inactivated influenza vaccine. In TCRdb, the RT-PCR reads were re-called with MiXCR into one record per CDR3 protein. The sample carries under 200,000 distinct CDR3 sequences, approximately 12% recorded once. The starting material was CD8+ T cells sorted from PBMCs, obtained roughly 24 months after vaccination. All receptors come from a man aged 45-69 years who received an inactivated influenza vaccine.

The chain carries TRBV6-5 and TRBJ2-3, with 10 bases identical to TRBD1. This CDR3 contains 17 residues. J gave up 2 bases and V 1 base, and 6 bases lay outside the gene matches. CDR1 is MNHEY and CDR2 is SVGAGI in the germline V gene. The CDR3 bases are TGTGCCAGCAGTTACTTCGGACAGGGGGTGGACACAGATACGCAGTATTTT. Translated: CASSYFGQGVDTDTQYF.

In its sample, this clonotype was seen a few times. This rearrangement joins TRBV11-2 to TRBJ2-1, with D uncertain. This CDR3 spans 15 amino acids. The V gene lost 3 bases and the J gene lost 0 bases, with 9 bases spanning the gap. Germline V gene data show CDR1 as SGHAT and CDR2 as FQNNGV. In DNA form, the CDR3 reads TGTGCCAGCAGCTTTCAGTTGAGCTCCTACAATGAGCAGTTCTTC. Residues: CASSFQLSSYNEQFF.

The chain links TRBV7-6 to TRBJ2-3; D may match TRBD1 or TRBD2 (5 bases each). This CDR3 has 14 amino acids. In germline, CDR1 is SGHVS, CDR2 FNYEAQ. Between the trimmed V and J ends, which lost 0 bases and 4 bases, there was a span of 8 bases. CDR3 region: CASSLAGPADTQYF. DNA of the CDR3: TGTGCCAGCAGCTTAGCGGGACCGGCAGATACGCAGTATTTT.

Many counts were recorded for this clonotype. The CDR3, as DNA: TGTGCCAGCAGCGTAGACAACGGCAGGGCGAGCACAGATACGCAGTATTTT. Its translation is CASSVDNGRASTDTQYF. This rearrangement joins TRBV9 to TRBJ2-3; possibly TRBD1 for D (5 bases). This CDR3 comprises 17 residues. The V end lost 0 bases, the J end lost 0 bases, and 14 bases lay between the germline ends. Germline V gene sequence: CDR1 SGDLS, CDR2 YYNGEE.

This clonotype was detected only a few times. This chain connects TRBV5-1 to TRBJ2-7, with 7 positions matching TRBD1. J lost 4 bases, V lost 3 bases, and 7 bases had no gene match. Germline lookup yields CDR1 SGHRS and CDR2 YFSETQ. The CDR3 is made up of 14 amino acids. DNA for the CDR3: TGCGCCAGCAGCTCGTTCGGGACAGAGTACGAGCAGTACTTC. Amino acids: CASSSFGTEYEQYF. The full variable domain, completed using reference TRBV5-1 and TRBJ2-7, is KAGVTQTPRYLIKTRGQQVTLSCSPISGHRSVSWYQQTPGQGLQFLFEYFSETQRNKGNFPGRFSGRQFSNSRSEMNVSTLELGDSALYLCASSSFGTEYEQYFGPGTRLTVT.

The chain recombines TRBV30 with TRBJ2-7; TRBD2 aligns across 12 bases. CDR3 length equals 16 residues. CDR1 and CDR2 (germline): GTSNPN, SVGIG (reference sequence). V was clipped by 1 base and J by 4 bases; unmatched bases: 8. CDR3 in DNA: TGTGCCTGGAGTGACCTGACTAGCGGGAGTTGGTACGAGCAGTACTTC. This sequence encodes CAWSDLTSGSWYEQYF.

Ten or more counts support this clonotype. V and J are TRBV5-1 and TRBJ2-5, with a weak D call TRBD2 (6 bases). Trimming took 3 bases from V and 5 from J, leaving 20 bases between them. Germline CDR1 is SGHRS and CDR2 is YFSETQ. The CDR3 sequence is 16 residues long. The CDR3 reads CASSSEGLGGRETQYF. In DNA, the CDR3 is TGCGCCAGCAGCTCCGAAGGACTCGGGGGTAGGGAGACCCAGTACTTC.

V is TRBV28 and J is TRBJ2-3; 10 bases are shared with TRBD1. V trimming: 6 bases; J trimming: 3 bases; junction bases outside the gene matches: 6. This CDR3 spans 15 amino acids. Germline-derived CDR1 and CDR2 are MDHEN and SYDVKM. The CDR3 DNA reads TGTGCCAGCAGCCCCGGGACAGGGGCGACAGATACGCAGTATTTT. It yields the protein CASSPGTGATDTQYF.

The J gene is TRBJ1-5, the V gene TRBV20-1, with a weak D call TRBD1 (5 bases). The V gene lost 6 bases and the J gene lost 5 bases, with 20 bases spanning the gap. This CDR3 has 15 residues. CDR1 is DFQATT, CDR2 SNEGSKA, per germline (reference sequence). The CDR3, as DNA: TGCAGTGCGCGGACACTGATAGCCACGGATCAGCCCCAGCATTTT. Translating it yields CSARTLIATDQPQHF.

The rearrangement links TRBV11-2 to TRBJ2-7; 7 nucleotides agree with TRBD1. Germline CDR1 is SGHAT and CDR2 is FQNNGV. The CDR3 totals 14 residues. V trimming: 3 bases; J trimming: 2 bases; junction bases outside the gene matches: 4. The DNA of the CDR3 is TGTGCCAGCAGCTTTGACAGGGCTCCCTACGAGCAGTACTTC. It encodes CASSFDRAPYEQYF.

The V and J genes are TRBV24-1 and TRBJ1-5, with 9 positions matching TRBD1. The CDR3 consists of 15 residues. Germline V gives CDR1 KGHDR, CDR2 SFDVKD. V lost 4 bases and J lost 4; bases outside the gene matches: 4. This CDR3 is CATSEPGQGNQPQHF. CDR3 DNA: TGTGCCACCAGTGAGCCAGGACAGGGGAATCAGCCCCAGCATTTT.

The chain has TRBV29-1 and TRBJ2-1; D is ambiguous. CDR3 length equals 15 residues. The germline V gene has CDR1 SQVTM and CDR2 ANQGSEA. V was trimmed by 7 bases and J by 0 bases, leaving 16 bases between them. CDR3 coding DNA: TGCAGCGCCGAAGGATTACTGGGCTCCTACAATGAGCAGTTCTTC. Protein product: CSAEGLLGSYNEQFF.

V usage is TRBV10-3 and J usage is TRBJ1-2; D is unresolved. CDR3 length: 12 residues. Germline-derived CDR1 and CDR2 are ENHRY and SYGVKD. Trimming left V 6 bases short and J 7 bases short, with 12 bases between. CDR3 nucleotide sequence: TGTGCCATCAGCGCCTTCGGGCCTGGCTACACCTTC. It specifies CAISAFGPGYTF.

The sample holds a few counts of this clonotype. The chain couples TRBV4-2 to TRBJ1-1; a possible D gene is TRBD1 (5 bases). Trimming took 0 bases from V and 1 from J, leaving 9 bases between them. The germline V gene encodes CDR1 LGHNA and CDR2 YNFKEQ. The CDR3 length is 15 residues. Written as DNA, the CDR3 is TGTGCCAGCAGCCAAGATAGGACATCGAACACTGAAGCTTTCTTT. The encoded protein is CASSQDRTSNTEAFF.

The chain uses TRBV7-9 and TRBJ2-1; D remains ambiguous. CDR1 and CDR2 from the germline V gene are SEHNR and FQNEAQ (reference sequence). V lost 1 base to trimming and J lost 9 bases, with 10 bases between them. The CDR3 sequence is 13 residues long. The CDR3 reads CASSLGLLGEQFF. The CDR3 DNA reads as TGTGCCAGCAGCTTAGGACTGCTTGGTGAGCAGTTCTTC.

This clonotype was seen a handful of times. The CDR3 DNA is TGTGCCACCAGCAGAGATACGGGACAACCTTGGTCGGGCTACACCTTC. It translates to CATSRDTGQPWSGYTF. The chain is built from TRBV15 and TRBJ1-2, with TRBD1 as a possible D gene (6 bases). In germline, CDR1 is LNHNV, CDR2 YYDKDF (reference sequence). V lost 0 bases and J 8 bases, leaving 19 bases between the germline ends. The CDR3 length is 16 residues.

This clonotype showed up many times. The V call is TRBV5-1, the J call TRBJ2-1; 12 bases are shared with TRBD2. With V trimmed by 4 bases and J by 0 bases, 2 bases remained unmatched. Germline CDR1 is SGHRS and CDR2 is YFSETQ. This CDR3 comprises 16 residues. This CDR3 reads CASSKTSGGSYNEQFF. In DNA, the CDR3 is TGCGCCAGCAGCAAGACTAGCGGGGGCTCCTACAATGAGCAGTTCTTC.

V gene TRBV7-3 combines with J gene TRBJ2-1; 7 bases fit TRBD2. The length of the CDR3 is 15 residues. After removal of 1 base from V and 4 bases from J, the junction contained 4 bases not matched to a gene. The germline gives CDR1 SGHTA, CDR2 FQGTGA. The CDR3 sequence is CASSLIGGVYNEQFF. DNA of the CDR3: TGTGCCAGCAGCTTAATTGGGGGGGTTTACAATGAGCAGTTCTTC.

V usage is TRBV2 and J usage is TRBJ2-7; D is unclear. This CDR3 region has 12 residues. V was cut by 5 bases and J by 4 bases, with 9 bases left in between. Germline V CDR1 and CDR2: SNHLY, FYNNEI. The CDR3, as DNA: TGTGCCAGCAGTATACAGATTTACGAGCAGTACTTC. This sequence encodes CASSIQIYEQYF. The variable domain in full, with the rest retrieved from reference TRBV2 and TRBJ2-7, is EPEVTQTPSHQVTQMGQEVILRCVPISNHLYFYWYRQILGQKVEFLVSFYNNEISEKSEIFDDQFSVERPDGSNFTLKIRSTKLEDSAMYFCASSIQIYEQYFGPGTRLTVT.

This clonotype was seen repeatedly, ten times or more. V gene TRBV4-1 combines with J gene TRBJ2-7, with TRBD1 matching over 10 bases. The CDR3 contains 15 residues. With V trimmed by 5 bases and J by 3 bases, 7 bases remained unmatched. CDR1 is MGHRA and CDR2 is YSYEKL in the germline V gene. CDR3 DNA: TGCGCCAGCAGCGCCAGGACAGGGGGTTTCTACGAGCAGTACTTC. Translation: CASSARTGGFYEQYF.

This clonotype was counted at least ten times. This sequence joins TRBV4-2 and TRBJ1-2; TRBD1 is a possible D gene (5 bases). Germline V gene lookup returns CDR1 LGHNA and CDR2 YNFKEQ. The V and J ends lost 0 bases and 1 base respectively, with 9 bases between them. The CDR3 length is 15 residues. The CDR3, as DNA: TGTGCCAGCAGCCAAGATGACAGTTTTAACTATGGCTACACCTTC. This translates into CASSQDDSFNYGYTF.

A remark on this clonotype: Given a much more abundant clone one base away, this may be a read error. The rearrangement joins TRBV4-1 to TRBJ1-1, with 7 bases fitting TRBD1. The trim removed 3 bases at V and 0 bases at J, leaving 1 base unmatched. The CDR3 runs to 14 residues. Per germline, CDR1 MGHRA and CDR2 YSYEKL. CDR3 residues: CASSQGQMNTEAFF. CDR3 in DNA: TGCGCCAGCAGCCAGGGACAGATGAACACTGAAGCTTTCTTT.

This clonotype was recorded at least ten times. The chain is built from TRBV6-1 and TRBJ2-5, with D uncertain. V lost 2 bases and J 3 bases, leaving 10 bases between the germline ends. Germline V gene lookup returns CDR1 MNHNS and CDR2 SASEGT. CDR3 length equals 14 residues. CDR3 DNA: TGTGCCAGCAGTGAAACTACAGTAAAAGAGACCCAGTACTTC. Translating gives CASSETTVKETQYF.

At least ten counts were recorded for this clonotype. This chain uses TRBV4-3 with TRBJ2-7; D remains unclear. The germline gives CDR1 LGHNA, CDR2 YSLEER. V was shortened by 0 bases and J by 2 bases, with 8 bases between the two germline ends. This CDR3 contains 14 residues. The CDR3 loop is CASSQEDRAYEQYF. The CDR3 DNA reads TGCGCCAGCAGCCAAGAGGACCGAGCCTACGAGCAGTACTTC.

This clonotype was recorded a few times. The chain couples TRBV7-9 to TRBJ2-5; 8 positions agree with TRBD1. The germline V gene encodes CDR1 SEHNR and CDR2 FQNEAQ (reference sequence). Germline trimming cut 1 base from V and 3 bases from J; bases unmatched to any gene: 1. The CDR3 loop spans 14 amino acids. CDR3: CASSLVTGEETQYF. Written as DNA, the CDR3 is TGTGCCAGCAGCTTAGTGACAGGGGAAGAGACCCAGTACTTC.

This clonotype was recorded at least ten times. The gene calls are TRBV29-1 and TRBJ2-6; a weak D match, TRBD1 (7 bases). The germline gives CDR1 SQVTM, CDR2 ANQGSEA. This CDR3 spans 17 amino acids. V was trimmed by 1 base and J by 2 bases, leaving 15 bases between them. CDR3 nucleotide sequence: TGCAGCGTTGAAGGAGGGGGGACAGTGGCTGGGGCCAACGTCCTGACTTTC. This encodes CSVEGGGTVAGANVLTF.

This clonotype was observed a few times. CDR3 sequence reads: CATSDRRRNYGYTF. The CDR3 bases are TGTGCCACCAGTGATCGGAGACGGAACTATGGCTACACCTTC. The V gene is TRBV24-1, the J gene TRBJ1-2; no firm D call. Germline-derived CDR1 and CDR2 are KGHDR and SFDVKD. V lost 3 bases to trimming and J lost 2 bases, with 9 bases between them. There are 14 residues in the CDR3.

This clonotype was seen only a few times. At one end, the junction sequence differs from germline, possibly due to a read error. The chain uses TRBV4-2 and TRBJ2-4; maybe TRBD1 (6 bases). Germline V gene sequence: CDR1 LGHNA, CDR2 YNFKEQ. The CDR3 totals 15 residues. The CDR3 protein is CASSQVGQSPLGQAF. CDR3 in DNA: TGTGCCAGCAGCCAAGTAGGACAGTCCCCCCTCGGTCAGGCCTTC.

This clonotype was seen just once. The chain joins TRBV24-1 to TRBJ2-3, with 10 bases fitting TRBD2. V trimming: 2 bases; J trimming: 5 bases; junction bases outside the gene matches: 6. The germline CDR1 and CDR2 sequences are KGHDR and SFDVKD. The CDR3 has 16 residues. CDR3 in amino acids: CATSDSAGGPGDTQYF. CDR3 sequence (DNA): TGTGCCACCAGTGATTCAGCGGGGGGGCCTGGAGATACGCAGTATTTT.

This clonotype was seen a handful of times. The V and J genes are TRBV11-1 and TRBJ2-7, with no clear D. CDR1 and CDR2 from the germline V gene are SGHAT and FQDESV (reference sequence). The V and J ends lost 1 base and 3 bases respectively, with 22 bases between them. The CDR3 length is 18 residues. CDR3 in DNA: TGTGCCAGCAGCTTAGAGGAAAAGCGTCACGCCAGCCTCTACGAGCAGTACTTC. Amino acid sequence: CASSLEEKRHASLYEQYF.

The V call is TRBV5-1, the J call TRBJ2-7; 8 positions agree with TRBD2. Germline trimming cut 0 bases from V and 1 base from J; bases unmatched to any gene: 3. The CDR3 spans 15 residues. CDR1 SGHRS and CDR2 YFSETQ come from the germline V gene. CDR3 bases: TGCGCCAGCAGCTTGGTTAGCGGGGATTCCTACGAGCAGTACTTC. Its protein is CASSLVSGDSYEQYF.

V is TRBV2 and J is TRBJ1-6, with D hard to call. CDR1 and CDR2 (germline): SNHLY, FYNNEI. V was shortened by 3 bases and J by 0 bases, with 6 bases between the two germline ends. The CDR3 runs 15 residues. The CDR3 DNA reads TGTGCCAGCAGTGAGAAGCCCTCCTATAATTCACCCCTCCACTTT. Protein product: CASSEKPSYNSPLHF. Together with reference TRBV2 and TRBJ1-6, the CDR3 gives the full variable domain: EPEVTQTPSHQVTQMGQEVILRCVPISNHLYFYWYRQILGQKVEFLVSFYNNEISEKSEIFDDQFSVERPDGSNFTLKIRSTKLEDSAMYFCASSEKPSYNSPLHFGNGTRLTVT.